The source of this T cell receptor (beta chain) is a study of shared clonotypes between healthy human individuals. Assay: immunoSEQ multiplex PCR; the TCRdb copy retains only in-frame clones and omits some. This sample has fewer than 850,000 clones, with about 92% found just once. CDR3 length: 14 amino acids. The germline V gene encodes CDR1 SQVTM and CDR2 ANQGSEA. V was clipped by 5 bases and J by 3 bases, with 17 bases between them. The material sequenced was memory CD8+ T cells from PBMCs. Subset: CD45RO+ cells pooled with CCR7-negative TemRA cells. The chain carries TRBV29-1 and TRBJ2-7, with D perhaps TRBD2 (6 bases). The receptor was derived from a man between 18 and 29 years old in good health. Some clones in this sample may be carry-over from other donors' samples. CDR3 sequence reads: CSVQTGAGDYEQYF. The CDR3 DNA is TGCAGCGTTCAAACGGGAGCAGGTGACTACGAGCAGTACTTC.